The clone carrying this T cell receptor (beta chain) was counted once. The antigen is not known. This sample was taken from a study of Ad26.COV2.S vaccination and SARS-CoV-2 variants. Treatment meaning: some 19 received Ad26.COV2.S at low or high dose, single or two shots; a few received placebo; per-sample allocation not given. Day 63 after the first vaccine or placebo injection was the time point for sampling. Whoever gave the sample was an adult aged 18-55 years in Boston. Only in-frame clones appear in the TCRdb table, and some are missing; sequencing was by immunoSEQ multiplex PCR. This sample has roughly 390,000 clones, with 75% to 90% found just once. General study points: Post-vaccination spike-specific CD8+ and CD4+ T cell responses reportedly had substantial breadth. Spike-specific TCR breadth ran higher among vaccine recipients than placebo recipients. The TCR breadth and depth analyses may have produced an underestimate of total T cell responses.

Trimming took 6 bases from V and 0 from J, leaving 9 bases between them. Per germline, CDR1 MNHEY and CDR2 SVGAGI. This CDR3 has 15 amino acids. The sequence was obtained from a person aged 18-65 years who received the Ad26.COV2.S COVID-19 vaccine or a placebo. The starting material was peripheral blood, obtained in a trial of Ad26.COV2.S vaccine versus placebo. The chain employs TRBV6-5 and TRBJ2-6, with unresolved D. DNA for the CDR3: TGTGCCAGCAGCGATAAACGCTCTGGGGCCAACGTCCTGACTTTC. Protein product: CASSDKRSGANVLTF.